The sequence of this TCR beta chain was determined in a study of blood T cell repertoires in COVID-19. Overall study: Acute and convalescent COVID-19 specimens originated in the United States, Italy and Spain.

The repertoire was sequenced with immunoSEQ multiplex PCR; TCRdb's copy has only in-frame clones and lacks some. Of fewer than 250,000 clones in the sample, about 91% were seen once. The length of the CDR3 is 17 residues. V was clipped by 2 bases and J by 6 bases, with 19 bases between them. Per the germline V gene, CDR1 is MNHNS and CDR2 is SASEGT. The sequencing input was peripheral blood. This clonotype was obtained from a man aged 30 to 45 with acute or convalescent COVID-19. J is TRBJ2-2 and V is TRBV6-1, with a possible D match to TRBD2 (5 bases). This chain's CDR3 is CASSERDRGLGAGELFF. The CDR3, as DNA: TGTGCCAGCAGTGAACGGGATAGAGGTCTCGGGGCCGGGGAGCTGTTTTTT.